The entry below describes one T cell receptor beta chain. This entry belongs to a study of T cell responses to AZD1222 COVID-19 vaccine. V was trimmed by 2 bases and J by 0 bases, leaving 11 bases between them. Germline V lookup: CDR1 KGHSH, CDR2 LQKENI. The CDR3 runs 16 residues. Clones were sequenced by immunoSEQ multiplex PCR, and TCRdb holds only the in-frame ones, with some missing. The repertoire includes about 150,000 clones, around 91% of them detected once, and roughly 6.9% sits in the top ten. The specimen comprised peripheral blood, sampled on day 0 of AZD1222 vaccination. The receptor was derived from an adult in good health. The chain carries TRBV18 and TRBJ1-3; D gene unclear. The CDR3 sequence: CASSPLDGSSGNTIYF. CDR3 nucleotide sequence: TGTGCCAGCTCACCATTGGACGGGAGCTCTGGAAACACCATATATTTT.